This T cell receptor beta chain was identified during a study of T-cell memory formation after mild COVID-19. On this clonotype: Antigen unknown.

One entry per CDR3 protein results from TCRdb running MiXCR on the 5' RACE reads. This table has hundreds of thousands of distinct CDR3 sequences, about 20% appearing once. General study points: Clones contracting across day 15 to 85 had a balanced CD4/CD8 profile; later expanding clones leaned CD4+.

The CDR3 has 15 residues. Trimming at V came to 2 bases and at J to 0 bases, leaving 3 bases not matched to a gene. Germline CDR1 reads SGHAT; CDR2 reads FQNNGV. Sequencing was carried out using PBMCs or a T cell subset sorted from them (not recorded which). This chain uses TRBV11-2 with TRBJ2-7; 8 bases line up with TRBD2. The clonotype comes from an adult woman who had mild COVID-19 (a few samples of this study predate the infection). Cell type and time point are not known. DNA for the CDR3: TGTGCCAGCAGCTTAACGCGGGGGGACTCCTACGAGCAGTACTTC. Amino acid sequence: CASSLTRGDSYEQYF.